A selection of T cell receptor beta chains follows, all from one sample in a study of T-cell memory formation after mild COVID-19. TCRdb redid the calling of the 5' RACE reads with MiXCR, one entry per CDR3 protein. The table lists about 560,000 distinct CDR3 sequences, approximately 15% of them singletons, with 8.1% in the top ten. Specimen: PBMCs or a T cell subset sorted from them (not recorded which). The receptors stem from an adult woman who had mild COVID-19 (a few samples of this study predate the infection). Cell type and time point are not known. Both conserved end residues are part of each CDR3. The order of the fields is J gene, V gene, CDR3 protein.

J: TRBJ1-1; V: TRBV12-3/TRBV12-4; CDR3: CASSLEPVGAFF
J: TRBJ2-1; V: TRBV19; CDR3: CASSASPRVGDEQFF
J: TRBJ1-1; V: TRBV30; CDR3: CAWRGVWTEAFF
J: TRBJ2-3; V: TRBV7-3; CDR3: CASSSSGITDTQYF
J: TRBJ2-7; V: TRBV6-2/TRBV6-3; CDR3: CASSYPALSFVQYF
J: TRBJ2-7; V: TRBV15; CDR3: CATSRRQGTDEQYF
J: TRBJ2-2; V: TRBV7-2; CDR3: CASSPLFGGELFF
J: TRBJ2-5; V: TRBV10-3; CDR3: CAISANPQETQYF
J: TRBJ2-2; V: TRBV6-2/TRBV6-3; CDR3: CASSYFGGTGELFF
J: TRBJ1-1; V: TRBV27; CDR3: CASARVMGTEAFF
J: TRBJ1-1; V: TRBV7-2; CDR3: CASSIKGQNTEAFF
J: TRBJ1-1; V: TRBV2; CDR3: CASMILLGNTEAFF
J: TRBJ2-1; V: TRBV5-1; CDR3: CASSPAGTEYNEQFF
J: TRBJ2-7; V: TRBV12-3/TRBV12-4; CDR3: CATPRPDHTYEQYF
J: TRBJ1-2; V: TRBV6-2/TRBV6-3; CDR3: CASSTTPGTASYGYTF
J: TRBJ2-1; V: TRBV19; CDR3: CASSIDEWTGVYNEQFF
J: TRBJ1-6; V: TRBV7-3; CDR3: CASSSPGRPLHF
J: TRBJ2-1; V: TRBV5-1; CDR3: CASSFWNSYNEQFF
J: TRBJ2-7; V: TRBV2; CDR3: CATGTGLDLYEQYF
J: TRBJ1-1; V: TRBV28; CDR3: CASSPVPSAEAFF
J: TRBJ1-4; V: TRBV7-9; CDR3: CASSLGTANEKLFF
J: TRBJ2-1; V: TRBV3-1; CDR3: CASSPTWLSSYNEQFF
J: TRBJ2-1; V: TRBV24-1; CDR3: CATSGTSGSSYNEQFF
J: TRBJ1-5; V: TRBV15; CDR3: CATSRDTRVGGQPQHF
J: TRBJ2-1; V: TRBV2; CDR3: CASSRAGGDNEQFF
J: TRBJ1-6; V: TRBV9; CDR3: CASSVESNSPLHF
J: TRBJ2-2; V: TRBV7-8; CDR3: CASSSPTSGAVYTGELFF
J: TRBJ2-5; V: TRBV12-3/TRBV12-4; CDR3: CASSLFREETQYF
J: TRBJ1-1; V: TRBV29-1; CDR3: CSVVGGLFIAAFF
J: TRBJ2-7; V: TRBV14; CDR3: CATHAPGEPYEQYF
J: TRBJ1-2; V: TRBV7-2; CDR3: CASSLLGYRAGYYGYTF
J: TRBJ2-3; V: TRBV3-1; CDR3: CASSQAKYGTQYF
J: TRBJ1-1; V: TRBV6-2/TRBV6-3; CDR3: CASSKTGRVFGNTEAFF
J: TRBJ2-7; V: TRBV5-6; CDR3: CASSLGDRAQNGQYF
J: TRBJ2-5; V: TRBV7-2; CDR3: CASSSPAARETQYF
J: TRBJ2-7; V: TRBV29-1; CDR3: CSVVGTVGEQYF
J: TRBJ1-4; V: TRBV7-2; CDR3: CASSRATGKVEKLFF
J: TRBJ2-7; V: TRBV12-3/TRBV12-4; CDR3: CASSSGLLPEQYF
J: TRBJ1-1; V: TRBV6-5; CDR3: CASTDSMNTEAFF
J: TRBJ2-5; V: TRBV13; CDR3: CASSRGTSGNQETQYF
J: TRBJ2-3; V: TRBV20-1; CDR3: CSAPRLAVFTDTQYF
J: TRBJ1-1; V: TRBV3-1; CDR3: CASSQGMVGQRDTEAFF
J: TRBJ2-3; V: TRBV24-1; CDR3: CATSDPGTSIRDTQYF
J: TRBJ1-2; V: TRBV20-1; CDR3: CSARARGGNYGYTF
J: TRBJ1-2; V: TRBV4-1; CDR3: CASSLPGQSFYGYTF
J: TRBJ2-5; V: TRBV7-9; CDR3: CASSLSPLAGDRAGTKETQYF
J: TRBJ2-1; V: TRBV15; CDR3: CATSTVLNYNEQFF
J: TRBJ2-7; V: TRBV6-5; CDR3: CASSYGNGQTYEQYF
J: TRBJ2-2; V: TRBV15; CDR3: CATSRGSGSGELFF
J: TRBJ1-1; V: TRBV12-3/TRBV12-4; CDR3: CASALGANTEAFF
J: TRBJ2-3; V: TRBV6-6; CDR3: CASTQVTSGGDTQYF
J: TRBJ2-3; V: TRBV2; CDR3: CASSDAGLVTDTQYF
J: TRBJ1-1; V: TRBV7-9; CDR3: CASSTGQGPGTEAFF